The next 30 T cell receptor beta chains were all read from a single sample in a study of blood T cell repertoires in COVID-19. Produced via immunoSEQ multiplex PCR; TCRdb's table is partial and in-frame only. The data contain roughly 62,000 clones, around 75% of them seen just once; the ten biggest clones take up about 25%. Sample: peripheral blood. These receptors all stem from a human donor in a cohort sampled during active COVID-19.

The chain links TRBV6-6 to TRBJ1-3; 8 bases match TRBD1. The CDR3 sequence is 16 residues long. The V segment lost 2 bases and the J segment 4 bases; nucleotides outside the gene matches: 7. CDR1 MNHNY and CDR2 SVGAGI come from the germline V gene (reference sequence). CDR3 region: CASSYPTGEGGNTIYF. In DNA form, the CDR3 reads TGTGCCAGCAGTTACCCGACAGGGGAGGGAGGAAACACCATATATTTT.

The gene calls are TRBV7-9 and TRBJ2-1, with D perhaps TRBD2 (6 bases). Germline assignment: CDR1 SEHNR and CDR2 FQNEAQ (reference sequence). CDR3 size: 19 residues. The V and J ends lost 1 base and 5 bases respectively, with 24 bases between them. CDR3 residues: CASSLGVWFSGERDNEQFF. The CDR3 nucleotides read TGTGCCAGCAGCTTAGGCGTCTGGTTTTCGGGAGAACGCGACAATGAGCAGTTCTTC.

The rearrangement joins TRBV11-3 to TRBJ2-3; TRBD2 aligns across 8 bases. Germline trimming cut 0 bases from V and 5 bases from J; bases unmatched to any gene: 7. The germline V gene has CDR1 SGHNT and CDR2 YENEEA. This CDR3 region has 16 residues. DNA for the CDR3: TGTGCCAGCAGCTTAGACGGGGGGGCCGGCGGAGATACGCAGTATTTT. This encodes CASSLDGGAGGDTQYF.

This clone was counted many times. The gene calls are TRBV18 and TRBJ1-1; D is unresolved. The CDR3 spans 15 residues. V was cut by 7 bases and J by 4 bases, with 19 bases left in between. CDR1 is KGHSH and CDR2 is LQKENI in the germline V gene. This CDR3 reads CASFSEAGSTTEAFF. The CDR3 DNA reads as TGTGCCAGCTTCAGTGAGGCGGGCTCGACCACTGAAGCTTTCTTT.

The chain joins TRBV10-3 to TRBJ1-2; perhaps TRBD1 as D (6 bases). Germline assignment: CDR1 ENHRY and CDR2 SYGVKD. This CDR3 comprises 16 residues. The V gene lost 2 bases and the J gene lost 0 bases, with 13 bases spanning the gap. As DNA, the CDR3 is TGTGCCATCAGTGAGGGGACAACAGCTCCTAACTATGGCTACACCTTC. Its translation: CAISEGTTAPNYGYTF.

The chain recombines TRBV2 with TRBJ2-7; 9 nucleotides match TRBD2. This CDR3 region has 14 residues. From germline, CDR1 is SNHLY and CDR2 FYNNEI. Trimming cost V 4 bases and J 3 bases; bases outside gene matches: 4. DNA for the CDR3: TGTGCCAGCAGTGTAAGCGGGGGGAACTACGAGCAGTACTTC. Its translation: CASSVSGGNYEQYF.

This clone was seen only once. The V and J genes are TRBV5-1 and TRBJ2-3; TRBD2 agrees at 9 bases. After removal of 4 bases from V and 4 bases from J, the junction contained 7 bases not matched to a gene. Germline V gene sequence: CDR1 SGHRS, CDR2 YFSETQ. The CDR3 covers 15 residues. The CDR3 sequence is CASSPRGGAADTQYF. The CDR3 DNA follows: TGCGCCAGCAGCCCGCGGGGGGGGGCGGCAGATACGCAGTATTTT. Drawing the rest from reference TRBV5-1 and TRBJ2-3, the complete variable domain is KAGVTQTPRYLIKTRGQQVTLSCSPISGHRSVSWYQQTPGQGLQFLFEYFSETQRNKGNFPGRFSGRQFSNSRSEMNVSTLELGDSALYLCASSPRGGAADTQYFGPGTRLTVL.

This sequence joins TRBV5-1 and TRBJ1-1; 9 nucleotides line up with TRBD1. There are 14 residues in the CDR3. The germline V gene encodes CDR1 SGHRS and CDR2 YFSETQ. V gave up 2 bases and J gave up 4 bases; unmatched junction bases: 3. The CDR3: CASSLGQGFTEAFF. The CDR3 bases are TGCGCCAGCAGCTTAGGACAGGGGTTCACTGAAGCTTTCTTT.

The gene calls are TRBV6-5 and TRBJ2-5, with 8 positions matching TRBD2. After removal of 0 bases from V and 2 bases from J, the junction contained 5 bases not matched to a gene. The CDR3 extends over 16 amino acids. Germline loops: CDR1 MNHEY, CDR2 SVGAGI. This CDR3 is CASSYSTSAFQETQYF. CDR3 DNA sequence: TGTGCCAGCAGTTACTCGACTAGCGCATTTCAAGAGACCCAGTACTTC.

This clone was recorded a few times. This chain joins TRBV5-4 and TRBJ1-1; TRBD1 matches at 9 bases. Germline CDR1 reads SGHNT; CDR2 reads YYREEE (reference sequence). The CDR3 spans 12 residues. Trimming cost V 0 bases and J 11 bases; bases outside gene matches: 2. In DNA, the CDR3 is TGTGCCAGCAGCTTGGACAGGGGGCATGCTTTCTTT. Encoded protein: CASSLDRGHAFF.

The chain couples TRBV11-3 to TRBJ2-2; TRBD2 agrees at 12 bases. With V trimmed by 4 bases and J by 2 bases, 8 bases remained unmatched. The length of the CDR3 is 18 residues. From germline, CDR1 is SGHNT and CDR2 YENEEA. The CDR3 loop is CASSSNPGLAGNTGELFF. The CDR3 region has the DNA TGTGCCAGCAGCTCGAACCCCGGACTAGCGGGAAACACCGGGGAGCTGTTTTTT.

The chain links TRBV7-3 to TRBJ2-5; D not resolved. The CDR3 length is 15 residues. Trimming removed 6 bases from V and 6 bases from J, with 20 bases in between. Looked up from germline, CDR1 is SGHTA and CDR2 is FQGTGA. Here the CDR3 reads CASSSGSATRQTQYF. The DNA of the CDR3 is TGTGCCAGCAGTTCCGGGTCGGCTACACGCCAGACCCAGTACTTC.

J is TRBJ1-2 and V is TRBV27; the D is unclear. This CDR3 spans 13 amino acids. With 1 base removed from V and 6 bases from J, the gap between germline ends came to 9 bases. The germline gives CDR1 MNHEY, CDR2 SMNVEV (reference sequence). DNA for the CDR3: TGTGCCAGCAGTTTATTCCGAGGGAATGGCTACACCTTC. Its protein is CASSLFRGNGYTF.

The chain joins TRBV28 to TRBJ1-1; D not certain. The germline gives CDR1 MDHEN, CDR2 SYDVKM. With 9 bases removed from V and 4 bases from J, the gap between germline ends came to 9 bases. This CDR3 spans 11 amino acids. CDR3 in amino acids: CASHGPTEAFF. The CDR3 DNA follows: TGTGCCAGTCATGGGCCCACTGAAGCTTTCTTT.

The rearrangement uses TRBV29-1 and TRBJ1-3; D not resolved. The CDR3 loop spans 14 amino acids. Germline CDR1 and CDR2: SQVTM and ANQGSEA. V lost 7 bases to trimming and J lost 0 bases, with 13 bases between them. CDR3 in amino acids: CSGLIDNSGNTIYF. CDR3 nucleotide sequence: TGCAGCGGTTTAATAGATAACTCTGGAAACACCATATATTTT. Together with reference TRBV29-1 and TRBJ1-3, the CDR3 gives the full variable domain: SAVISQKPSRDICQRGTSLTIQCQVDSQVTMMFWYRQQPGQSLTLIATANQGSEATYESGFVIDKFPISRPNLTFSTLTVSNMSPEDSSIYLCSGLIDNSGNTIYFGEGSWLTVV.

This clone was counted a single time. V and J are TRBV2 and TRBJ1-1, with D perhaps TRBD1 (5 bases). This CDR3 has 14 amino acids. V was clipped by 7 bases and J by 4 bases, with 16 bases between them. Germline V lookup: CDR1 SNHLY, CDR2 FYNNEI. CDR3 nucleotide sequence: TGTGCCAGCAACCTCGGGGGAGGCCCCACTGAAGCTTTCTTT. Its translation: CASNLGGGPTEAFF.

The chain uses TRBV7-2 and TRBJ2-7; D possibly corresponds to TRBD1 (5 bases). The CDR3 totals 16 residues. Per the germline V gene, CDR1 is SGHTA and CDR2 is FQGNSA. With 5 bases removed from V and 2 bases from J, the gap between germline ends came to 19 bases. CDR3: CASSPRQPHPTYEQYF. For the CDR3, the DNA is TGTGCCAGCAGCCCACGACAGCCCCACCCGACCTACGAGCAGTACTTC.

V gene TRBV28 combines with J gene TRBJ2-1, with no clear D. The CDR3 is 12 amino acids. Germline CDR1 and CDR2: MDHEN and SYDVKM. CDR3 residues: CVCGSSYNEQFF. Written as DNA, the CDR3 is TGTGTTTGCGGTAGCTCCTACAATGAGCAGTTCTTC. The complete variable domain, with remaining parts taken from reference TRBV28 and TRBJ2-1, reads DVKVTQSSRYLVKRTGEKVFLECVQDMDHENMFWYRQDPGLGLRLIYFSYDVKMKEKGDIPEGYSVSREKKERFSLILESASTNQTSMYLCVCGSSYNEQFFGPGTRLTVL.

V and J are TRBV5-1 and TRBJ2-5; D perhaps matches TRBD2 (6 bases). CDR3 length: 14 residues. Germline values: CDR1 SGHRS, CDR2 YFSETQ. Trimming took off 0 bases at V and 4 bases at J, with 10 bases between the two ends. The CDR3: CASSLGQGGETQYF. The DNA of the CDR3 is TGCGCCAGCAGCTTGGGGCAGGGAGGAGAGACCCAGTACTTC.

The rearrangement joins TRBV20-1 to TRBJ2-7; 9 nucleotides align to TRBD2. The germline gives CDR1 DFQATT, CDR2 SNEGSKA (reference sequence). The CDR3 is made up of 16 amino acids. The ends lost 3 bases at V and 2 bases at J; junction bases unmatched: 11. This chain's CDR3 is CSASQGLGGRAYEQYF. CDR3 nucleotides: TGCAGTGCTAGTCAGGGGTTAGGCGGGAGGGCCTACGAGCAGTACTTC.

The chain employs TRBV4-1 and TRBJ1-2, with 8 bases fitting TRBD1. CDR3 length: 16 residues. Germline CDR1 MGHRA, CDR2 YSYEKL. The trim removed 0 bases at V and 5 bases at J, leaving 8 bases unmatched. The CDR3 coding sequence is TGCGCCAGCAGCCAAGATGGGCAGGGGGCTCGTTATGGCTACACCTTC. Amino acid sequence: CASSQDGQGARYGYTF.

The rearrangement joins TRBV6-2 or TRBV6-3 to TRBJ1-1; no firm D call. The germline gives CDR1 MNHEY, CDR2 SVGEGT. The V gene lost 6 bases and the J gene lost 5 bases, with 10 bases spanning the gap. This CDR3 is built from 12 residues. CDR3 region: CASSTVGTEAFF. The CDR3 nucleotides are TGTGCCAGCAGCACAGTTGGGACTGAAGCTTTCTTT.

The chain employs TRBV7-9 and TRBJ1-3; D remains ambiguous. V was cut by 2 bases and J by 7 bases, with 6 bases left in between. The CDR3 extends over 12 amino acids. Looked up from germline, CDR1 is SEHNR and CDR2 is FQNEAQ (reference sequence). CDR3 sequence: CASSLTGNTIYF. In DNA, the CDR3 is TGTGCCAGCAGCTTAACGGGGAACACCATATATTTT. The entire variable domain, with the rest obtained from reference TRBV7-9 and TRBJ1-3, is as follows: DTGVSQNPRHKITKRGQNVTFRCDPISEHNRLYWYRQTLGQGPEFLTYFQNEAQLEKSRLLSDRFSAERPKGSFSTLEIQRTEQGDSAMYLCASSLTGNTIYFGEGSWLTVV.

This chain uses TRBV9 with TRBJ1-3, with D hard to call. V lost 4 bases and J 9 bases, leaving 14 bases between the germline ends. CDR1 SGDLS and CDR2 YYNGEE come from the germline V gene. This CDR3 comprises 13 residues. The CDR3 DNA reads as TGTGCCAGCAGCCCTAGCGGCCTTGGCACCATATATTTT. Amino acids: CASSPSGLGTIYF. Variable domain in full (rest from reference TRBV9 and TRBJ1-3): DSGVTQTPKHLITATGQRVTLRCSPRSGDLSVYWYQQSLDQGLQFLIQYYNGEERAKGNILERFSAQQFPDLHSELNLSSLELGDSALYFCASSPSGLGTIYFGEGSWLTVV.

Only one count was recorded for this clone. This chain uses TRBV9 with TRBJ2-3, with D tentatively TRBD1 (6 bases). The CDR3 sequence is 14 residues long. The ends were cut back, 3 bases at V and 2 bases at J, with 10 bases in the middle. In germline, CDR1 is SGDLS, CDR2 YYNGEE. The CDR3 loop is CASSARDNTDTQYF. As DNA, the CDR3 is TGTGCCAGCAGCGCCCGGGACAACACAGATACGCAGTATTTT.

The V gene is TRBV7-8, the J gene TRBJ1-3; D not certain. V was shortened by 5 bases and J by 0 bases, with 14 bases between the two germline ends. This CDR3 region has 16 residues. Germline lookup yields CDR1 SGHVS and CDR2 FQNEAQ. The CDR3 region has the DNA TGTGCCAGCAGCCCCGGGTACCCCAGCTCTGGAAACACCATATATTTT. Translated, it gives CASSPGYPSSGNTIYF.

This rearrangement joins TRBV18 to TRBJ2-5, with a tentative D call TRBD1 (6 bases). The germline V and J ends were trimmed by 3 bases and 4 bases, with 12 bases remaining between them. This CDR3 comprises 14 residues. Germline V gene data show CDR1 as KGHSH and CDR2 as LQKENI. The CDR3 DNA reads TGTGCCAGCTCACCCCGGACAGTGAGAGAGACCCAGTACTTC. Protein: CASSPRTVRETQYF.

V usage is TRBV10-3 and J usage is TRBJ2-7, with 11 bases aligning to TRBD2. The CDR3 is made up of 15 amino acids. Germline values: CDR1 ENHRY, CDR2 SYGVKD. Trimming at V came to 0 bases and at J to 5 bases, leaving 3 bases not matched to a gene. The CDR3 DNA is TGTGCCATCAGTGAGTCTTTAGCGGGGGGGGACGAGCAGTACTTC. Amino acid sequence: CAISESLAGGDEQYF.

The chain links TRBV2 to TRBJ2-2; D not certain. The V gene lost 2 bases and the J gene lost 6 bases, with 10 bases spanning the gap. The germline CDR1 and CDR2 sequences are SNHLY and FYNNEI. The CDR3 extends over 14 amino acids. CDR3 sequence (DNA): TGTGCCAGCAGTGAAAGCCCCGTTCCCGGGGAGCTGTTTTTT. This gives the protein CASSESPVPGELFF.

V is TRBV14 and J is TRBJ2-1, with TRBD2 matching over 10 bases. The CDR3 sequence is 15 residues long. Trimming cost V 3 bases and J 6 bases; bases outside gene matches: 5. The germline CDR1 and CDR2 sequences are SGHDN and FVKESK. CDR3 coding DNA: TGTGCCAGCAGCCACCAGCGGGAGGGCCGCAATGAGCAGTTCTTC. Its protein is CASSHQREGRNEQFF.